The T cell receptor beta chain described here comes from a study of T cell changes during pregnancy in multiple sclerosis. V shed 3 bases and J 5 bases; nucleotides not matched to a gene: 6. Germline values: CDR1 SGHKS, CDR2 YYEKEE (reference sequence). This CDR3 contains 14 residues. TCRdb's copy holds only in-frame clones and misses some; the assay was immunoSEQ multiplex PCR. The data show 45,000 to 60,000 clones, around 93% seen once. Specimen: peripheral blood, collected in the second trimester of pregnancy. The TCR comes from a female donor with multiple sclerosis, enrolled in a pregnancy study. The rearrangement links TRBV5-5 to TRBJ1-1; 8 bases are shared with TRBD1. CDR3 sequence (DNA): TGTGCCAGCAGCTCCTGGACAGGGAGAACTGAAGCTTTCTTT. It specifies CASSSWTGRTEAFF.